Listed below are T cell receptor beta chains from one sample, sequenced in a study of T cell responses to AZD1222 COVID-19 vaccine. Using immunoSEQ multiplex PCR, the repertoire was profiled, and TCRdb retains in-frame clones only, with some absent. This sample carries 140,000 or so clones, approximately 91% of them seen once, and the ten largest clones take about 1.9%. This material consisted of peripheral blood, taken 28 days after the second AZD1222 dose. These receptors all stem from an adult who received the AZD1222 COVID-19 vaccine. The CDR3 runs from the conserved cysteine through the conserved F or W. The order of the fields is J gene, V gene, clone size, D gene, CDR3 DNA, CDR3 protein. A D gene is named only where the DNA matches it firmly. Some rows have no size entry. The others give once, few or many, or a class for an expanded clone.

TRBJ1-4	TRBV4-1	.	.	TGCGCCAGCAGCCGTGGACAGCATAATGAAAAACTGTTTTTT	CASSRGQHNEKLFF
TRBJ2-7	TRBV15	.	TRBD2	TGTGCCACCAGCCGGGCGGGGGGGAGCTCCTACGAGCAGTACTTC	CATSRAGGSSYEQYF
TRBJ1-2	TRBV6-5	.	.	TGTGCCAGCAGTTACTCGTCTGCAGGCGCTAACTATGGCTACACCTTC	CASSYSSAGANYGYTF
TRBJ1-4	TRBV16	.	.	TGTGCCAGCAGCCATGAGGGGTCGAGAGAAAAACTGTTTTTT	CASSHEGSREKLFF
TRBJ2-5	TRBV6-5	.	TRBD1	TGTGCCAGCAGCCAACGACAGGGATTGGAGACCCAGTACTTC	CASSQRQGLETQYF
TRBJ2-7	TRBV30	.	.	TGTGCCTGGAGTGTCGTCCGTTCCTACGAGCAGTACTTC	CAWSVVRSYEQYF
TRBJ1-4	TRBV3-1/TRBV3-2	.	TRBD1	TGTGCCAGCAGCCGGGACAGGGGTCATGAAAAACTGTTTTTT	CASSRDRGHEKLFF
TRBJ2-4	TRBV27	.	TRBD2	TGTGCCAGCAGTTTAAGGTACGGGAGGGATGGCAAAAACATTCAGTACTTC	CASSLRYGRDGKNIQYF
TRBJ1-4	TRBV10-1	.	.	TGCGCCAGCAGTGCCCAGCGAGGAAATGAAAAACTGTTTTTT	CASSAQRGNEKLFF
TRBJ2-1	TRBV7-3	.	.	TGTGCCAGCAGCTTAAACCGGGCAGGGAGTCTAGATGAGCAGTTCTTC	CASSLNRAGSLDEQFF
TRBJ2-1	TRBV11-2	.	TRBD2	TGTGCCAGCAGTTCGCGGGGGACCTCCTACAATGAGCAGTTCTTC	CASSSRGTSYNEQFF
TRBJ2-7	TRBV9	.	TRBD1	TGTGCCAGCAGCGGAAACAGGGGGTTCAACGAGCAGTACTTC	CASSGNRGFNEQYF
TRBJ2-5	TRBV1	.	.	TGCACCAGCAGCCAAGCTCCTCGGGGGACAGAGCAAGAGACCCAGTACTTC	CTSSQAPRGTEQETQYF
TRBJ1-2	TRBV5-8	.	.	TGTGCCAGCAGCTTGGGGGGGGCAGGGAGGCTGACGAATGGCTACACCTTC	CASSLGGAGRLTNGYTF
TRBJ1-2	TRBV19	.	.	TGTGCCAGTAATACCGGCGAGGGGACGGGTGGCTACACCTTC	CASNTGEGTGGYTF
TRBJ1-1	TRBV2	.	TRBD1	TGTGCCAGCACCCTAGGGGGCTGGACTGAAGCTTTCTTT	CASTLGGWTEAFF
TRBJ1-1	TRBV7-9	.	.	TGTGCCAGCAGCTTAGTGGGGGAGACTGAAGCTTTCTTT	CASSLVGETEAFF
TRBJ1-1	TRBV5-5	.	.	TGTGCCAGCAGCTCCGGGACAAAGAACACTGAAGCTTTCTTT	CASSSGTKNTEAFF
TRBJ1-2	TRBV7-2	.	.	TGTGCCAGCAGCCGGGACCCTGGGGCCTATGGCTACACCTTC	CASSRDPGAYGYTF
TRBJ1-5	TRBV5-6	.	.	TGTGCCAGCAGCTTGTCAGGGAACCAGCCCCAGCATTTT	CASSLSGNQPQHF
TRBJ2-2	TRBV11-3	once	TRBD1	TGTGCCAGCAGCTTAGATAGTGGGACAGGGGACACCGGGGAGCTGTTTTTT	CASSLDSGTGDTGELFF
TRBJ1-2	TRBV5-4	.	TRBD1	TGTGCCAGCAGCACTTGGGACAGGGGCTATGGCTACACCTTC	CASSTWDRGYGYTF
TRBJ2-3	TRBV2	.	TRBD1	TGTGCCAGCAGTGCGGACAGGGGGTTTGTTGATACGCAGTATTTT	CASSADRGFVDTQYF